This TCR beta chain stems from a study of shared clonotypes between healthy human individuals. Study-level points and caveats: Rarefaction curves obtained for sorted subsets showed sequencing incomplete despite large depth.

The authors divided CD4+ cells into CD45RA+ naive and CD45RA-negative memory subsets. Genomic DNA (from each subset) was split evenly across several immunoSEQ plates. Roughly 30,000 T cell genomes (about 0.2 ug DNA) went into each sorted-subset replicate. Assay: immunoSEQ multiplex PCR; the TCRdb copy retains only in-frame clones and omits some. The table includes under 1,900,000 clones, approximately 98.5% detected once. Germline V gene data show CDR1 as WNHNN and CDR2 as SYGVQD (reference sequence). The CDR3 length is 13 residues. To note about this clone: What it binds is not known. At one end the junction does not follow the germline gene, possibly because of a read error.

The chain carries TRBV10-1 and TRBJ2-7; D possibly uses TRBD1 or TRBD2 (5 bases each). The TCR sequence derives from a man aged 30 to 39 in good health. The specimen was naive CD4+ T cells sorted from blood. Subset meaning: CD45RA+ positively selected. In DNA, the CDR3 is TGCGCCAGCAGTGAAACTCCGGGGCGGGCCATCCATTTC. It codes for CASSETPGRAIHF.